Following are 13 T cell receptor beta chains from one sample sequenced in a study of blood T cell repertoires in COVID-19. Assay used: immunoSEQ multiplex PCR; TCRdb lists only in-frame clones, some missing. The data show around 200,000 clones, over 70% seen once. The source material was peripheral blood. The receptor set was obtained from a woman aged 70-85 years with acute or convalescent COVID-19.

This chain joins TRBV5-1 and TRBJ1-2; no firm D call. The CDR3 contains 14 residues. The ends were cut back, 9 bases at V and 5 bases at J, with 20 bases in the middle. In germline, CDR1 is SGHRS, CDR2 YFSETQ. CDR3 sequence: CATSEPSKHYGYTF. The CDR3 DNA sequence: TGCGCCACTTCGGAGCCTTCCAAGCATTATGGCTACACCTTC.

This chain links TRBV11-2 with TRBJ2-7; a possible D gene is TRBD2 (6 bases). V shed 3 bases and J shed 6 bases, with 12 bases lying between them. CDR3 length equals 13 residues. CDR1 is SGHAT, CDR2 FQNNGV, per germline. The CDR3 reads CASSFSGLGEQYF. CDR3 nucleotide sequence: TGTGCCAGCAGCTTCTCGGGACTTGGCGAGCAGTACTTC.

The V call is TRBV19, the J call TRBJ1-3; D is ambiguous. V lost 3 bases, J lost 1 base, and 7 bases lay in between. The germline gives CDR1 LNHDA, CDR2 SQIVND (reference sequence). This CDR3 is built from 14 residues. The CDR3 DNA reads TGTGCCAGTAGTATTCGCGGTTCTGGAAACACCATATATTTT. Its protein is CASSIRGSGNTIYF.

The chain joins TRBV6-1 to TRBJ2-5; tentative D call: TRBD2 (6 bases). CDR1 and CDR2 (germline): MNHNS, SASEGT. The V gene lost 3 bases and the J gene lost 5 bases, with 13 bases spanning the gap. The CDR3 is made up of 14 amino acids. CDR3 nucleotide sequence: TGTGCCAGCAGTGAGACGACTAGTTGGGAGACCCAGTACTTC. Amino acids: CASSETTSWETQYF.

This clone was seen a handful of times. The chain carries TRBV28 and TRBJ2-7; tentative D call: TRBD1 (5 bases). There are 15 residues in the CDR3. Germline V gives CDR1 MDHEN, CDR2 SYDVKM. The V and J ends lost 5 bases and 3 bases respectively, with 17 bases between them. CDR3 DNA sequence: TGTGCCAGCAGTCTTTTCACCCACGGACACTACGAGCAGTACTTC. It specifies CASSLFTHGHYEQYF.

V gene TRBV3-1 (or the pseudogene TRBV3-2) combines with J gene TRBJ2-1, with D maybe TRBD1 (6 bases). With 4 bases removed from V and 1 base from J, the gap between germline ends came to 11 bases. The CDR3 is 15 amino acids. In germline, CDR1 is LGHDT, CDR2 YNNKEL (reference sequence). The CDR3 loop is CASSRRQGSYNEQFF. DNA of the CDR3: TGTGCCAGCAGCCGCCGGCAGGGGTCCTACAATGAGCAGTTCTTC.

CDR3 sequence reads: CASSYQGISSPLHF. The CDR3 bases are TGTGCCAGCAGTTACCAGGGGATCAGTTCACCCCTCCACTTT. The chain links TRBV6-6 to TRBJ1-6; D is possibly TRBD1 (6 bases). Per germline, CDR1 MNHNY and CDR2 SVGAGI (reference sequence). V lost 2 bases and J 9 bases, leaving 11 bases between the germline ends. This CDR3 has 14 amino acids.

The chain couples TRBV9 to TRBJ2-2; D gene unclear. Trimming removed 1 base from V and 5 bases from J, with 12 bases in between. This CDR3 comprises 15 residues. Per the germline V gene, CDR1 is SGDLS and CDR2 is YYNGEE. The DNA for the CDR3 is TGTGCCAGCAGCGTAAGCGTCCAACAAACCGGGGAGCTGTTTTTT. It translates to CASSVSVQQTGELFF.

The gene calls are TRBV9 and TRBJ2-2; no definite D call. Looked up from germline, CDR1 is SGDLS and CDR2 is YYNGEE. Trimming removed 4 bases at V and 7 bases at J, with 14 bases between. This CDR3 region has 14 residues. CDR3 loop: CASSPRSVGGELFF. In DNA, the CDR3 is TGTGCCAGCAGCCCCCGATCGGTTGGCGGGGAGCTGTTTTTT.

The genes are TRBV28 and TRBJ1-2, with D possibly matching TRBD1 (6 bases). CDR3 length: 14 amino acids. Trimming took off 6 bases at V and 3 bases at J, with 14 bases between the two ends. Germline V gene sequence: CDR1 MDHEN, CDR2 SYDVKM. The DNA for the CDR3 is TGTGCCAGCAGCCCACAGGGTTCGGACTATGGCTACACCTTC. Protein sequence: CASSPQGSDYGYTF.

The rearrangement joins TRBV19 to TRBJ2-5; TRBD1 might be the D (6 bases). The germline V gene has CDR1 LNHDA and CDR2 SQIVND (reference sequence). Trimming took 4 bases from V and 4 from J, leaving 13 bases between them. The CDR3 is 14 amino acids. The CDR3 DNA is TGTGCCAGTAGTACCCCCGGGACATTAGAGACCCAGTACTTC. This gives the protein CASSTPGTLETQYF.

This clone has a single count. This rearrangement joins TRBV5-4 to TRBJ2-2; 8 bases align to TRBD1. The length of the CDR3 is 16 residues. Germline trimming cut 1 base from V and 3 bases from J; bases unmatched to any gene: 5. In germline, CDR1 is SGHNT, CDR2 YYREEE (reference sequence). The CDR3 DNA follows: TGTGCCAGCAGCTTGTCCGGGACAGGTTACACCGGGGAGCTGTTTTTT. Its protein is CASSLSGTGYTGELFF.

This rearrangement joins TRBV7-6 to TRBJ1-5, with 7 bases aligning to TRBD1. The CDR3 has 13 residues. Germline assignment: CDR1 SGHVS and CDR2 FNYEAQ. V was clipped by 5 bases and J by 9 bases; unmatched bases: 7. CDR3 DNA sequence: TGTGCCAGCAGCACCGGACAGGCGGGGCCCCAGCATTTT. It codes for CASSTGQAGPQHF. Full variable domain (missing parts from reference TRBV7-6 and TRBJ1-5): GAGVSQSPRYKVTKRGQDVALRCDPISGHVSLYWYRQALGQGPEFLTYFNYEAQQDKSGLPNDRFSAERPEGSISTLTIQRTEQRDSAMYRCASSTGQAGPQHFGDGTRLSIL.